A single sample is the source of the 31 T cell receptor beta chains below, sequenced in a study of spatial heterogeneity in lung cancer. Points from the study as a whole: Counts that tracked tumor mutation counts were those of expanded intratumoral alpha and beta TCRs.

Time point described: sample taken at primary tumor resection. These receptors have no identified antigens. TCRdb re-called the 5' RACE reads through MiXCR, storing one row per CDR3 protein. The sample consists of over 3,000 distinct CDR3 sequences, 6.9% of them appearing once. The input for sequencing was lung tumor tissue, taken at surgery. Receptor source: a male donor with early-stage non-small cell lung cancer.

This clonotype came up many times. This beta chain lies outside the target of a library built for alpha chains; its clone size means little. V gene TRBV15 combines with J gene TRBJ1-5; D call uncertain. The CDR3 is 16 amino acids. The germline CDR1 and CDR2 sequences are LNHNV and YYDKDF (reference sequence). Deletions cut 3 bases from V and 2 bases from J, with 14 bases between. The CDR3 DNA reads TGTGCCACCAGCAGGATCGAAACGGGCGGCAATCAGCCCCAGCATTTT. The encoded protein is CATSRIETGGNQPQHF.

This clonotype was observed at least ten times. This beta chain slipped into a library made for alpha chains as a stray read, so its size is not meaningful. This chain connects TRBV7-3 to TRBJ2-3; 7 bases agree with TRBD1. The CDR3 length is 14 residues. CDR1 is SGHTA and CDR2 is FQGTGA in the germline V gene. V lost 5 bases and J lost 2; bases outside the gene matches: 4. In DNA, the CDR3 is TGTGCCAGCAGCCCACAGGGGACCACAGATACGCAGTATTTT. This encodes CASSPQGTTDTQYF.

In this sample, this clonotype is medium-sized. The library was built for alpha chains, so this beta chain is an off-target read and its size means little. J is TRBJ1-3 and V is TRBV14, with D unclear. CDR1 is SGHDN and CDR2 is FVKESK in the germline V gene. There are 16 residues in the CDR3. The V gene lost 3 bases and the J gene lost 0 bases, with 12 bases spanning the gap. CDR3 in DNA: TGTGCCAGCAGCCAGTACAGCTCACCCTCTGGAAACACCATATATTTT. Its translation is CASSQYSSPSGNTIYF.

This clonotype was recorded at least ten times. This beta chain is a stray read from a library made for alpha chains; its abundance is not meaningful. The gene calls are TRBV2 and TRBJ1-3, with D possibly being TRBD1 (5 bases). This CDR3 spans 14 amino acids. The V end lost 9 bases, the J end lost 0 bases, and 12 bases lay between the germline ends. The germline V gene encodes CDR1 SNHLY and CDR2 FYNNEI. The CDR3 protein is CARSRGDSGNTIYF. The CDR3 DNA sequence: TGTGCCAGAAGCCGGGGGGACTCTGGAAACACCATATATTTT.

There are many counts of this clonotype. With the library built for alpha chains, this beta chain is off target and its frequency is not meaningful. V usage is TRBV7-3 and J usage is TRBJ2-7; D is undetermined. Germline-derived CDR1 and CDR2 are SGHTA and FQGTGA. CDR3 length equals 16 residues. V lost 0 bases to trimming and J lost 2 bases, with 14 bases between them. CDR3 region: CASSLTVTDYPYEQYF. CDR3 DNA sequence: TGTGCCAGCAGCTTAACAGTGACGGATTATCCCTACGAGCAGTACTTC.

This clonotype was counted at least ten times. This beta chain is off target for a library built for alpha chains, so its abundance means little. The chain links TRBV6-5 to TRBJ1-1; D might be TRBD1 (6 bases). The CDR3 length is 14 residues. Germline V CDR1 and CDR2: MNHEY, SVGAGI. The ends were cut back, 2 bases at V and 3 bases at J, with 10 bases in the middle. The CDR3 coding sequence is TGTGCCAGCAGTTACCGGCCAGGGGACACTGAAGCTTTCTTT. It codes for CASSYRPGDTEAFF.

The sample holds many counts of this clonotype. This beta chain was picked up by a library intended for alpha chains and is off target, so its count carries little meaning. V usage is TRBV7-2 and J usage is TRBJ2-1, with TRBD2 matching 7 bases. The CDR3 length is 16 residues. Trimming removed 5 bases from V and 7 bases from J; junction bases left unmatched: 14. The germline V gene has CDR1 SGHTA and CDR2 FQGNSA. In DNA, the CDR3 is TGTGCCAGCAGCCCCTCCAGACTAGCAAAGGGGAATGAGCAGTTCTTC. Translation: CASSPSRLAKGNEQFF.

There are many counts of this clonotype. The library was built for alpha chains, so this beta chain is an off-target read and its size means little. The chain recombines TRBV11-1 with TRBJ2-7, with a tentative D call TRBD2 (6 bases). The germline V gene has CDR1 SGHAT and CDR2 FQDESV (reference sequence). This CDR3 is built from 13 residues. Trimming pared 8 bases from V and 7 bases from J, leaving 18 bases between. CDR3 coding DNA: TGTGCCAGCGGGAGCGGACTAAACTCAGAGCAGTACGTC. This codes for CASGSGLNSEQYV.

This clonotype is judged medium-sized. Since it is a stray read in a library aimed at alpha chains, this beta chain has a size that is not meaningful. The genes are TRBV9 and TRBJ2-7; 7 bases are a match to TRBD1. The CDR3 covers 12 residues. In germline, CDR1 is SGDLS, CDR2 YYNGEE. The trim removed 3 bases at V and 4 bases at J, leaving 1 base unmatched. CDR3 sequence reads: CASSATGYEQYF. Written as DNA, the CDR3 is TGTGCCAGCAGCGCGACAGGGTACGAGCAGTACTTC.

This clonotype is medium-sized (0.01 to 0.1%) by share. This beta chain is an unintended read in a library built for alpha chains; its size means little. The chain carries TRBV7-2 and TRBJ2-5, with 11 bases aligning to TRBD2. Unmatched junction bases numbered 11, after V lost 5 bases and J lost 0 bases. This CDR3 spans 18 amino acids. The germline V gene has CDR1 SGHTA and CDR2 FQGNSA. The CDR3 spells CASSPQPSGGTNQETQYF. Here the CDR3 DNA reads TGTGCCAGCAGCCCCCAGCCTAGCGGGGGGACAAACCAAGAGACCCAGTACTTC.

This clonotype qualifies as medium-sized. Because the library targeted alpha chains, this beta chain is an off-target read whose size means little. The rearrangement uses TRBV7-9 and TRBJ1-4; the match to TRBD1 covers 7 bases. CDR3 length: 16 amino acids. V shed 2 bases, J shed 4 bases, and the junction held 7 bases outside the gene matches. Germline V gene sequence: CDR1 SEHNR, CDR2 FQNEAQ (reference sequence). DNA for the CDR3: TGTGCCAGCAGCTTACCCTCGGGACAGTTTAATGAAAAACTGTTTTTT. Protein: CASSLPSGQFNEKLFF.

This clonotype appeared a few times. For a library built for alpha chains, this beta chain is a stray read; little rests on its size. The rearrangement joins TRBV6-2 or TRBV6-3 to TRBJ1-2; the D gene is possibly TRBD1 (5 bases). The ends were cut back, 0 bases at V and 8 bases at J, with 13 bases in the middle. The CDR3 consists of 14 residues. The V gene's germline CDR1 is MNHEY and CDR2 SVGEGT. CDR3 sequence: CASSYSPGTQGYTF. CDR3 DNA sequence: TGTGCCAGCAGTTACTCGCCAGGGACGCAAGGCTACACCTTC.

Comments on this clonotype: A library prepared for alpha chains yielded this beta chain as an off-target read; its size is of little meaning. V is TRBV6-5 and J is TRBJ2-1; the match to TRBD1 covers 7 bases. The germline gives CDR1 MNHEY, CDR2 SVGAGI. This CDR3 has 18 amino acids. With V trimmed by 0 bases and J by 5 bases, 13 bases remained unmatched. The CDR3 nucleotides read TGTGCCAGCAGTTACTCGAACCCAGGGACAGCCGCCAACAATGAGCAGTTCTTC. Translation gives CASSYSNPGTAANNEQFF.

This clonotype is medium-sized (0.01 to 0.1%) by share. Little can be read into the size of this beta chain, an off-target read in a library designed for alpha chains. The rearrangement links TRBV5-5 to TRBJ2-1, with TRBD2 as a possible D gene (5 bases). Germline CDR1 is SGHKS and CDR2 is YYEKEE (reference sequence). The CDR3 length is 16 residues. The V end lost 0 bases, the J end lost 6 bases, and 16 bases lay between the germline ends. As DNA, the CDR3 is TGTGCCAGCAGCTTGGGCGCGGCCATGGGAGCCAATGAGCAGTTCTTC. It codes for CASSLGAAMGANEQFF.

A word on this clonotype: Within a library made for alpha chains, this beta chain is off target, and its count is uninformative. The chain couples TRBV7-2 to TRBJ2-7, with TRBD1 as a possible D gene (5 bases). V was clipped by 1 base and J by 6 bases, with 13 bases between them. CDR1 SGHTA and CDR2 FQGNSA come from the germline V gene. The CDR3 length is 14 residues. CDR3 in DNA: TGTGCCAGCAGCTTAGGCAACCTGGGGCGCGAGCAGTACTTC. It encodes CASSLGNLGREQYF.

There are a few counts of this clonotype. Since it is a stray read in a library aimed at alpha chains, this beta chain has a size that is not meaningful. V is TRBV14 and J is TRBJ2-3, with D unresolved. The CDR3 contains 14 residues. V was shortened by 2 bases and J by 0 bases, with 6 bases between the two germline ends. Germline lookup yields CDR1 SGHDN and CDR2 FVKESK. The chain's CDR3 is CASSQLPSTDTQYF. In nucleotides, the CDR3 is TGTGCCAGCAGCCAACTCCCCAGCACAGATACGCAGTATTTT.

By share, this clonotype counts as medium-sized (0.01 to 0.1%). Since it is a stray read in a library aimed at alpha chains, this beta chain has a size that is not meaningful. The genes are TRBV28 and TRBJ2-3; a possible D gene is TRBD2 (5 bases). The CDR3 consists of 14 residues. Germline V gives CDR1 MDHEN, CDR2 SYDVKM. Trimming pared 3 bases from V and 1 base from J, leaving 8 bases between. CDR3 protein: CASSFISGTDTQYF. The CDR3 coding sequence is TGTGCCAGCAGTTTTATTAGCGGCACAGATACGCAGTATTTT.

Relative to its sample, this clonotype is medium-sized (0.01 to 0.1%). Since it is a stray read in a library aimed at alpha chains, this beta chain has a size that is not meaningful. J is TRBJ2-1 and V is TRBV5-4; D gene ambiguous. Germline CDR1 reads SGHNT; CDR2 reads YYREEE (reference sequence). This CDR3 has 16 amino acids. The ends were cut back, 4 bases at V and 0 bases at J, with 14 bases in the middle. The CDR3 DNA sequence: TGTGCCAGCAGCACACAGACAAGTAGCTCCTACAATGAGCAGTTCTTC. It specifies CASSTQTSSSYNEQFF.

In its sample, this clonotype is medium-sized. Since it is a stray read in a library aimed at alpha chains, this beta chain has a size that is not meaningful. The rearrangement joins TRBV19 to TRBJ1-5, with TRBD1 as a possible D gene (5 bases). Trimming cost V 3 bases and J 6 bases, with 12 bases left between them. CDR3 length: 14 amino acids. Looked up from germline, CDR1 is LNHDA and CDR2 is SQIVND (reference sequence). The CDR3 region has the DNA TGTGCCAGTAGTATGATGGGGGGAACTCAGCCCCAGCATTTT. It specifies CASSMMGGTQPQHF.

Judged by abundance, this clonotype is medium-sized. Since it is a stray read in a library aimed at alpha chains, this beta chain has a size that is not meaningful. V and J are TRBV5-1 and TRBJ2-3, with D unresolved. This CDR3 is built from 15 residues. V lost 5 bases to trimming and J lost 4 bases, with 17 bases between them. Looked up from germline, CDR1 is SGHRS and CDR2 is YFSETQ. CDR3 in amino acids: CASSLTTLISDTQYF. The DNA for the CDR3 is TGCGCCAGCAGTCTGACGACTCTTATCTCAGATACGCAGTATTTT. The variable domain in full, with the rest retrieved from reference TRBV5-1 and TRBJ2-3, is KAGVTQTPRYLIKTRGQQVTLSCSPISGHRSVSWYQQTPGQGLQFLFEYFSETQRNKGNFPGRFSGRQFSNSRSEMNVSTLELGDSALYLCASSLTTLISDTQYFGPGTRLTVL.

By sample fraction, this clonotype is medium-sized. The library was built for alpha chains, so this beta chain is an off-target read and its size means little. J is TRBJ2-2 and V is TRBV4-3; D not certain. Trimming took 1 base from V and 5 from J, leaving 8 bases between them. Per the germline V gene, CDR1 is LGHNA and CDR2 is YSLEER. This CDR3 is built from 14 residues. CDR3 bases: TGCGCCAGCAGCCAAGGACCACTAACCGGGGAGCTGTTTTTT. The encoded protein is CASSQGPLTGELFF.

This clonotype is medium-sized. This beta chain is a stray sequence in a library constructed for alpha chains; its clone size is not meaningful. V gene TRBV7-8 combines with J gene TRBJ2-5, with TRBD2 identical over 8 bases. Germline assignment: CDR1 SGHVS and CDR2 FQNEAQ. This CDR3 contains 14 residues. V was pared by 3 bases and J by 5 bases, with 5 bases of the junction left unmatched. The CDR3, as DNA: TGTGCCAGCAGCTTGCGGGGGGCCGGGGAGACCCAGTACTTC. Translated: CASSLRGAGETQYF. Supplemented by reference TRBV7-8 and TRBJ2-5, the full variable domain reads GAGVSQSPRYKVAKRGQDVALRCDPISGHVSLFWYQQALGQGPEFLTYFQNEAQLDKSGLPSDRFFAERPEGSVSTLKIQRTQQEDSAVYLCASSLRGAGETQYFGPGTRLLVL.

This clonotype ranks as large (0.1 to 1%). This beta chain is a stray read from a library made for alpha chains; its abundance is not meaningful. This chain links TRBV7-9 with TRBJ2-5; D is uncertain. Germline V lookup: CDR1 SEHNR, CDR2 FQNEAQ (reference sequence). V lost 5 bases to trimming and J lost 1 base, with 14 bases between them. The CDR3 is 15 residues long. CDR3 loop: CASSPLTRLQETQYF. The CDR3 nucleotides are TGTGCCAGCAGCCCATTGACCCGACTCCAAGAGACCCAGTACTTC.

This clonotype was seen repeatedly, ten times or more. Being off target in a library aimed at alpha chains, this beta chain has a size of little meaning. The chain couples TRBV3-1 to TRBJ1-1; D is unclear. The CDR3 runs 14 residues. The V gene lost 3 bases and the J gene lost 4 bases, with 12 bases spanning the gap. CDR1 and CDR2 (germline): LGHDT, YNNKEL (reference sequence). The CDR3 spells CASSQSPPGTEAFF. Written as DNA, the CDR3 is TGTGCCAGCAGCCAGAGCCCCCCGGGCACTGAAGCTTTCTTT.

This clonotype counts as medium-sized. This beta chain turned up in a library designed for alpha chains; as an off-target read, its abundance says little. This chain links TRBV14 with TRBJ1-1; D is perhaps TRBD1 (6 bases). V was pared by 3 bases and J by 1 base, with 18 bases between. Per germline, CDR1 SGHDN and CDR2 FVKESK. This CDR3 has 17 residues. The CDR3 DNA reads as TGTGCCAGCAGCCAGAAAACCTGGGACATCTCGAACACTGAAGCTTTCTTT. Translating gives CASSQKTWDISNTEAFF.

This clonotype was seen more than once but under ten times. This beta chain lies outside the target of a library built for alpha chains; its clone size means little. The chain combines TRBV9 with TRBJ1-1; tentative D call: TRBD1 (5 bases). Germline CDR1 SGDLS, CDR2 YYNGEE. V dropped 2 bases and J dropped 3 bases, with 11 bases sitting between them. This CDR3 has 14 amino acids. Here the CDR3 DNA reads TGTGCCAGCAGCGTGCAGATAGGGGACACTGAAGCTTTCTTT. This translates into CASSVQIGDTEAFF.

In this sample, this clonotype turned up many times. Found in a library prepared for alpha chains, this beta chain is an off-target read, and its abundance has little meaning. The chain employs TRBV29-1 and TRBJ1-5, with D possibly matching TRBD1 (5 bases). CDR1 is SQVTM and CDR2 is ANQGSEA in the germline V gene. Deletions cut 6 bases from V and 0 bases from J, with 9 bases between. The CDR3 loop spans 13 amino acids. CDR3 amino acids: CSVLTDSNQPQHF. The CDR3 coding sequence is TGCAGCGTCTTGACAGATAGCAATCAGCCCCAGCATTTT.

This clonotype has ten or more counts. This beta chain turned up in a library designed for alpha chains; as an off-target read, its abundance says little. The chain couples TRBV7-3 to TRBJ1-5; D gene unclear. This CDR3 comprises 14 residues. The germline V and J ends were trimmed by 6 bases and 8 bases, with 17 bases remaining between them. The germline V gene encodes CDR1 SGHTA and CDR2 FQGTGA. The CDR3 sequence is CASSWAGCLEPQHF. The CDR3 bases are TGTGCCAGCAGTTGGGCCGGGTGTTTGGAGCCCCAGCATTTT.

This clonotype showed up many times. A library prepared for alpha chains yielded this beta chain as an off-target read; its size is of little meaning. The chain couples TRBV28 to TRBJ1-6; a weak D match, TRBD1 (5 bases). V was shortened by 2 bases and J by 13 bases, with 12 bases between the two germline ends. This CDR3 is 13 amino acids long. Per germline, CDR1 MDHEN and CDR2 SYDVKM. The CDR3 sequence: CASSLLQGNPLHF. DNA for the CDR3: TGTGCCAGCAGTTTACTCCAGGGAAATCCCCTCCACTTT.

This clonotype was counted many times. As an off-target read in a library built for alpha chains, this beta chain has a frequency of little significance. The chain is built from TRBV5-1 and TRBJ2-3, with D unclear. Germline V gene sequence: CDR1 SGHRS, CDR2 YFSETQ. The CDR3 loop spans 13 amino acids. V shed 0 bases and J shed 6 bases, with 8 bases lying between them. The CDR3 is CASSLELADTQYF. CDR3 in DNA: TGCGCCAGCAGCTTGGAACTGGCCGATACGCAGTATTTT.

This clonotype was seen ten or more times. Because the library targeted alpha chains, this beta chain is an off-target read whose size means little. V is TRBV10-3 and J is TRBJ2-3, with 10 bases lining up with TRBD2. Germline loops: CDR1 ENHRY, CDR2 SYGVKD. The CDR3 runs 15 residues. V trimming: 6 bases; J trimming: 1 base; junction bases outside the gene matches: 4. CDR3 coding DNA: TGTGCCATCAGGACCGGGACTAGCGGCACAGATACGCAGTATTTT. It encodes CAIRTGTSGTDTQYF.